The source of this T cell receptor (beta chain) is a study of response to subunit inactivated influenza vaccine. As regards this clonotype: No antigen is known for it.

General study points: It was suggested by the authors that few new T cells are recruited by each seasonal influenza vaccination.

In TCRdb, the RT-PCR reads were re-called with MiXCR into one record per CDR3 protein. The sample contains hundreds of thousands of distinct CDR3 sequences, roughly 8.2% of which appear only once. Per the germline V gene, CDR1 is MNHEY and CDR2 is SVGEGT. The CDR3 has 16 amino acids. With 2 bases removed from V and 3 bases from J, the gap between germline ends came to 13 bases. The material sequenced was PBMCs from blood, taken approximately 25 months after vaccination. V usage is TRBV6-2 or TRBV6-3 and J usage is TRBJ2-2; maybe TRBD1 (5 bases). This sequence was found in a man between 50 and 69 years old who received an inactivated influenza vaccine. As DNA, the CDR3 is TGTGCCAGCAGTTACCCCCGGACACCCTACACCGGGGAGCTGTTTTTT. Its translation: CASSYPRTPYTGELFF.